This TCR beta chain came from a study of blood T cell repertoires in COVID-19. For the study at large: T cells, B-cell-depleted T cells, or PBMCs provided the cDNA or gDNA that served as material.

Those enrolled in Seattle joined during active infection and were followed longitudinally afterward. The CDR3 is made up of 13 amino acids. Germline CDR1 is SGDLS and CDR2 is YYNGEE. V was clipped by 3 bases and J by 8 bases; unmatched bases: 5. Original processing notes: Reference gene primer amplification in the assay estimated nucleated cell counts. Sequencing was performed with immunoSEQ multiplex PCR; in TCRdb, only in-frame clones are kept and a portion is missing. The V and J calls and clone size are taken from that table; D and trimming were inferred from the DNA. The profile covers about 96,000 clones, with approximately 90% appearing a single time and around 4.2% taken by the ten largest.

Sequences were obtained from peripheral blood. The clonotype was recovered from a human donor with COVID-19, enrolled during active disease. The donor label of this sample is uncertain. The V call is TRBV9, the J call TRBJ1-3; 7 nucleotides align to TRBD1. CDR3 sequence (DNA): TGTGCCAGCAGCGAACAGGGGACGCACACCATATATTTT. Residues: CASSEQGTHTIYF.